The clone carrying this T cell receptor beta chain was detected ten times or more. Its antigen remains unidentified. The data stem from a study of regulatory T cells in long-lasting Graves disease. Both iRepertoire HTBI primers and Arm-PCR of CDR3 regions were used to build the TCR beta libraries. As processed by the authors: Among the samples, 60 to 75 TRBV and 14 TRBJ segments were identified. TCRdb ran MiXCR on the multiplex PCR reads and lists one entry per CDR3 protein. Clone size and V and J calls follow TCRdb, not the original study. The sample yields about 620,000 distinct CDR3 sequences, about 15% seen once. Trimming took 5 bases from V and 4 from J; bases not matched to a gene: 9. CDR3 length: 15 residues. CDR1 and CDR2 (germline): SNHLY, FYNNEI. Study findings and constraints: Persistent patients shared more public clonotypes (under 3,000) than newly diagnosed patients (approximately 1,000).

This sample's time point: newly diagnosed GD, antithyroid drugs for less than 3 months. RNA isolated from PBMCs was used to make the TCR library. These data also formed part of another study, on T cells in Graves' hyperthyroidism and ophthalmopathy. This second study says: The HTBI primer set served for first-round RT-PCR of the TCR CDR3. Within blood appeared most thyroid clonotypes that had expanded above 0.001.

The clonotype was recovered from a woman younger than 45 with Graves disease. The rearrangement uses TRBV2 and TRBJ2-5; 8 positions agree with TRBD1. The sample in question was peripheral blood mononuclear cells (PBMCs), obtained at new diagnosis, from a patient treated with antithyroid drugs. The CDR3 region has the DNA TGTGCCAGCAGTTCGCAGGGGGCGGTGGGAGAGACCCAGTACTTC. This codes for CASSSQGAVGETQYF. The full variable domain, with the rest looked up from reference TRBV2 and TRBJ2-5, is EPEVTQTPSHQVTQMGQEVILRCVPISNHLYFYWYRQILGQKVEFLVSFYNNEISEKSEIFDDQFSVERPDGSNFTLKIRSTKLEDSAMYFCASSSQGAVGETQYFGPGTRLLVL.